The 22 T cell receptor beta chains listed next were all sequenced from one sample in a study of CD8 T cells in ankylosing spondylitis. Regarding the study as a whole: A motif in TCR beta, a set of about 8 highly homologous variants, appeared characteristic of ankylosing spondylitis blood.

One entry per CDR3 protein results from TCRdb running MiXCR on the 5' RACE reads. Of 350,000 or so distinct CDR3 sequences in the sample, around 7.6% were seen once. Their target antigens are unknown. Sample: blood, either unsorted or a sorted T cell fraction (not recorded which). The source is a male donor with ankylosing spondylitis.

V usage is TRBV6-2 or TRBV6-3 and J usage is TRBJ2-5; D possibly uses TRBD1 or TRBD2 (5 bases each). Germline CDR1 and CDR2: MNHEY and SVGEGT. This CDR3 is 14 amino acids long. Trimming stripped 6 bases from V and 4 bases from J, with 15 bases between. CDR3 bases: TGTGCCAGCAGCCCCCCCGGGGCGGGAGAGACCCAGTACTTC. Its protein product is CASSPPGAGETQYF.

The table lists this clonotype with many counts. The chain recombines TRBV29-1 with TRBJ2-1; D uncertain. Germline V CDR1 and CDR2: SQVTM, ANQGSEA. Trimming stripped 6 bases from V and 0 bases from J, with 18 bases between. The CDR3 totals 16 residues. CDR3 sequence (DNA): TGCAGCGTCCTAGGGTTGCCAAGTGGCTCCTACAATGAGCAGTTCTTC. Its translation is CSVLGLPSGSYNEQFF.

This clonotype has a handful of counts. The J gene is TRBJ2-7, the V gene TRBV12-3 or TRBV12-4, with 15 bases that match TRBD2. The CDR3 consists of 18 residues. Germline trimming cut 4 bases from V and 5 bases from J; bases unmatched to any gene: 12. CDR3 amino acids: CASSSKFGTSGRSHEQYF. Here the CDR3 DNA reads TGTGCCAGCAGTTCGAAGTTTGGGACTAGCGGGAGGTCCCACGAGCAGTACTTC.

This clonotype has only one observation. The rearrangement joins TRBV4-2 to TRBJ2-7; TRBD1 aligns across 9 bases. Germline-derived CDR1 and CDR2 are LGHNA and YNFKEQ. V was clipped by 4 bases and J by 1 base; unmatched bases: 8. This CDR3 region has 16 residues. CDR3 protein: CASSRQQGQGSYEQYF. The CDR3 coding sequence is TGTGCCAGCAGCCGCCAGCAAGGACAGGGGTCCTACGAGCAGTACTTC.

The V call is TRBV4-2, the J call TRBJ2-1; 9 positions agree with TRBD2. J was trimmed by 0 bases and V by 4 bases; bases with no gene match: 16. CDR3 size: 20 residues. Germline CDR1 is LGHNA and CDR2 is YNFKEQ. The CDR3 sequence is CASSRYRGLADISSYNEQFF. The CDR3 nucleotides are TGTGCCAGCAGCCGGTACCGGGGACTAGCCGACATCAGCTCCTACAATGAGCAGTTCTTC.

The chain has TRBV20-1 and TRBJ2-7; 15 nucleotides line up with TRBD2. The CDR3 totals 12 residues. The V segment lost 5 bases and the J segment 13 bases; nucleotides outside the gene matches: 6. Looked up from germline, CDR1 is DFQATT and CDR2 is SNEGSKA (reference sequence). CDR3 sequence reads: CSAGTSGRLVYF. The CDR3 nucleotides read TGCAGTGCTGGGACTAGCGGGAGGCTGGTCTACTTC.

The DNA of the CDR3 is TGCGCCAGCAGCACAAGGAGTACCTACGAGCAGTACTTC. It encodes CASSTRSTYEQYF. The chain combines TRBV5-1 with TRBJ2-7; D is undetermined. The CDR3 contains 13 residues. Per the germline V gene, CDR1 is SGHRS and CDR2 is YFSETQ. V lost 4 bases and J 2 bases, leaving 10 bases between the germline ends.

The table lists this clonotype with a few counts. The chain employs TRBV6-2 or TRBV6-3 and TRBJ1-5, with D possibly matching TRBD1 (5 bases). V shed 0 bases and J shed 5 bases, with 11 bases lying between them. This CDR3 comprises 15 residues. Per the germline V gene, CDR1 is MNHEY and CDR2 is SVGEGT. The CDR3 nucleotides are TGTGCCAGCAGTTACTCGACCGGGGCGGATCAGCCCCAGCATTTT. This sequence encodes CASSYSTGADQPQHF.

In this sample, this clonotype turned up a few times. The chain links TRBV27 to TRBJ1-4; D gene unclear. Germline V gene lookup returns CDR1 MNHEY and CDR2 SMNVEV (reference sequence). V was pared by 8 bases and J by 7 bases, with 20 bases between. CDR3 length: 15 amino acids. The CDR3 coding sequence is TGTGCCAGCGGATTTTACAGACCCGGAGGTGAAAAACTGTTTTTT. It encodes CASGFYRPGGEKLFF. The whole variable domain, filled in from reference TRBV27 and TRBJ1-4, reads EAQVTQNPRYLITVTGKKLTVTCSQNMNHEYMSWYRQDPGLGLRQIYYSMNVEVTDKGDVPEGYKVSRKEKRNFPLILESPSPNQTSLYFCASGFYRPGGEKLFFGSGTQLSVL.

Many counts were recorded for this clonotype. The CDR3 nucleotides read TGTGCCAGCAGCGACAGGTCCGCAACCTACGAGCAGTACTTC. Translated: CASSDRSATYEQYF. The J gene is TRBJ2-7, the V gene TRBV3-1, with a weak D call TRBD1 (6 bases). Germline CDR1 and CDR2: LGHDT and YNNKEL (reference sequence). Trimming removed 5 bases at V and 2 bases at J, with 13 bases between. The CDR3 loop spans 14 amino acids.

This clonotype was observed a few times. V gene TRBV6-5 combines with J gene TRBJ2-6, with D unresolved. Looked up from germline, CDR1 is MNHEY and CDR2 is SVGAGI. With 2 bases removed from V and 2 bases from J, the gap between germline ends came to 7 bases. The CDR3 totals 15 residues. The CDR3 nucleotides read TGTGCCAGCAGTTACCCTAGGGCTGGGGCCAACGTCCTGACTTTC. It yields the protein CASSYPRAGANVLTF.

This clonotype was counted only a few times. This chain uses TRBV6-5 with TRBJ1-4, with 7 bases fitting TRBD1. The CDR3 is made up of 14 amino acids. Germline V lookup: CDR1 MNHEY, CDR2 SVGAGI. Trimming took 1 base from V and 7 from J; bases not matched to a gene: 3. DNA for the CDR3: TGTGCCAGCAGTTACTTGGGGACAGCTGAAAAACTGTTTTTT. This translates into CASSYLGTAEKLFF.

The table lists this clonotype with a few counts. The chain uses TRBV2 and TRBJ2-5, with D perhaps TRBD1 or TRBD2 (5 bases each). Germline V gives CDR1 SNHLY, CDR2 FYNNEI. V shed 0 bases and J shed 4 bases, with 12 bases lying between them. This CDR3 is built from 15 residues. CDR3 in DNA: TGTGCCAGCAGTGAAGCGGGACCAGGGCTAGAGACCCAGTACTTC. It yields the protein CASSEAGPGLETQYF.

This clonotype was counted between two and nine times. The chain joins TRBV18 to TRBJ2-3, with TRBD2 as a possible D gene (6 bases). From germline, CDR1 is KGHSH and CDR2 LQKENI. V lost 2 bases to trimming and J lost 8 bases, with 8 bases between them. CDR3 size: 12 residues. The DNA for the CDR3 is TGTGCCAGCTCACCAGCAGCGGGTACGCAGTATTTT. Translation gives CASSPAAGTQYF.

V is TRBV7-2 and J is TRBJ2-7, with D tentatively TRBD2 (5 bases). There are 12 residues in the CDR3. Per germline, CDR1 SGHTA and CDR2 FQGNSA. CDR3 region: CALAGLDYEQYF. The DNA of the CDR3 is TGTGCATTGGCGGGCCTAGACTACGAGCAGTACTTC.

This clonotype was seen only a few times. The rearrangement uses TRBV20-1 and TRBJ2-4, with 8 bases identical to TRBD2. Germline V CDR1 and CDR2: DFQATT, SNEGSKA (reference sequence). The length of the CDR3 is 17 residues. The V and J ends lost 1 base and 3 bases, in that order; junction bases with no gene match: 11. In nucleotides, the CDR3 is TGCAGTGCTAGAGCAACCGGACTAGCAGATAACAAAAACATTCAGTACTTC. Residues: CSARATGLADNKNIQYF.

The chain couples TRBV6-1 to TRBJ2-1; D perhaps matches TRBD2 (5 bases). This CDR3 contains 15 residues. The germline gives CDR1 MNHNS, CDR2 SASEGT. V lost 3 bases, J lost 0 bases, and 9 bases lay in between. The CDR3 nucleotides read TGTGCCAGCAGTGATGAGGGATACTCCTACAATGAGCAGTTCTTC. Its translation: CASSDEGYSYNEQFF.

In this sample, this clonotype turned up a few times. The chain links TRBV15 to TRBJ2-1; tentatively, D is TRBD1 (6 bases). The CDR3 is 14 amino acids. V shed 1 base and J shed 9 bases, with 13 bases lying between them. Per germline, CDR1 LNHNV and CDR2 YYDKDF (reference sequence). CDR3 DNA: TGTGCCACCAGCAGAGGTCGAGGGGGTGGTGAGCAGTTCTTC. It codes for CATSRGRGGGEQFF.

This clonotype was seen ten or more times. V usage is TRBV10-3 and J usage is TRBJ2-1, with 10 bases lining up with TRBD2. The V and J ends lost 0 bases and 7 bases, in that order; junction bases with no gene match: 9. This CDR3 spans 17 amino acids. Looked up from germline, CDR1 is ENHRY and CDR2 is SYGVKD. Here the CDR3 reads CAISESNLAGEGNEQFF. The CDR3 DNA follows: TGTGCCATCAGTGAGTCGAATCTAGCGGGAGAAGGGAATGAGCAGTTCTTC.

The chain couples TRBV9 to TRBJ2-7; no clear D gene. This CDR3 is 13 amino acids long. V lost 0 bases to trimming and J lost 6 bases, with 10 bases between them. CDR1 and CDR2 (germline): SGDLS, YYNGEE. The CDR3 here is CASSVELSGEQYF. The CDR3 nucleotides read TGTGCCAGCAGCGTAGAGCTATCGGGCGAGCAGTACTTC.

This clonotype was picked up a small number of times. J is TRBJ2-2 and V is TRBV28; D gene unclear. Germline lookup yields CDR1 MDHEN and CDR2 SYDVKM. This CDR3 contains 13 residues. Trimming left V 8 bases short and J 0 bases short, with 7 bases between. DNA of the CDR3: TGTGCCAGCGTCGGAACGAACACCGGGGAGCTGTTTTTT. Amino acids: CASVGTNTGELFF. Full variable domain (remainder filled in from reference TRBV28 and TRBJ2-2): DVKVTQSSRYLVKRTGEKVFLECVQDMDHENMFWYRQDPGLGLRLIYFSYDVKMKEKGDIPEGYSVSREKKERFSLILESASTNQTSMYLCASVGTNTGELFFGEGSRLTVL.

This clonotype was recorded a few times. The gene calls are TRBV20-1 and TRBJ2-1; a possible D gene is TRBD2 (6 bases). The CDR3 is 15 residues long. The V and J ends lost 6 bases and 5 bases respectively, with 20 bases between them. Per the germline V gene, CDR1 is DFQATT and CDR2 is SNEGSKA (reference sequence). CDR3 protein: CSADTLAKVHNEQFF. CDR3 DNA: TGCAGTGCCGACACTCTAGCGAAGGTCCACAATGAGCAGTTCTTC.